This is a list of T cell receptor beta chains from one sample in a study of T cell responses to AZD1222 COVID-19 vaccine. The protocol was immunoSEQ multiplex PCR, while the TCRdb copy is restricted to in-frame clones and leaves out a portion. This sample yields some 170,000 clones, of which about 89% are seen a single time; roughly 1.7% belongs to the top ten. The starting material was peripheral blood, obtained on day 0 of AZD1222 vaccination. The origin of the receptors is an adult in good health. The CDR3 runs from the conserved cysteine through the conserved F or W. Fields, in order: V gene, J gene, D gene, clone size, CDR3 protein, CDR3 DNA. A D gene is named only where the DNA matches it firmly. The size entry is marked missing in some rows and otherwise reads once, few, many or a size class.

TRBV29-1	TRBJ2-3	NA	NA	CSVEEQAVPTDTQYF	TGCAGCGTTGAAGAACAAGCAGTCCCCACAGATACGCAGTATTTT
TRBV30	TRBJ1-1	TRBD1	NA	CAWSEDRGWGAFF	TGTGCCTGGAGTGAGGACAGGGGATGGGGAGCTTTCTTT
TRBV29-1	TRBJ2-4	NA	once	CSVEAVTRNKNIQYF	TGCAGCGTTGAAGCGGTAACTCGTAACAAAAACATTCAGTACTTC
TRBV11-3	TRBJ2-3	NA	NA	CASSLGPPPADTQYF	TGTGCCAGCAGCTTAGGGCCCCCCCCCGCAGATACGCAGTATTTT
TRBV3-1/TRBV3-2	TRBJ1-2	NA	NA	CASSQAEGYTF	TGTGCCAGCAGCCAAGCCGAGGGCTACACCTTC
TRBV5-1	TRBJ1-1	TRBD1	NA	CASSGELGTATEAFF	TGCGCCAGCAGCGGGGAACTCGGGACAGCCACTGAAGCTTTCTTT
TRBV6-5	TRBJ2-5	TRBD2	NA	CASSNGGFGETQYF	TGTGCCAGCAGCAACGGGGGGTTCGGGGAGACCCAGTACTTC
TRBV5-1	TRBJ1-1	NA	NA	CASSLGGVGDTEAFF	TGCGCCAGCAGCTTGGGCGGGGTTGGGGACACTGAAGCTTTCTTT
TRBV7-9	TRBJ1-3	TRBD1	NA	CASSYSGTDGNTIYF	TGTGCCAGCAGCTACTCCGGGACAGATGGAAACACCATATATTTT
TRBV6-5	TRBJ1-6	TRBD1	NA	CASSSTGGTYSPLHF	TGTGCCAGCAGTTCGACAGGGGGAACCTATTCACCCCTCCACTTT
TRBV5-1	TRBJ2-1	TRBD1	NA	CASHGGGTGAHEQFF	TGCGCCAGCCATGGAGGGGGGACAGGGGCCCATGAGCAGTTCTTC
TRBV14	TRBJ1-6	NA	NA	CASSHHTGHHNSPLHF	TGTGCCAGCAGCCACCACACGGGACACCATAATTCACCCCTCCACTTT
TRBV5-4	TRBJ2-7	NA	NA	CASSSGTEYEQYF	TGTGCCAGCAGCTCAGGGACGGAATACGAGCAGTACTTC
TRBV5-1	TRBJ2-2	NA	few	CASSESTGNTGELFF	TGCGCCAGCAGCGAGTCGACAGGGAACACCGGGGAGCTGTTTTTT
TRBV4-1	TRBJ2-5	TRBD2	NA	CASSRDRTGGETQYF	TGCGCCAGCAGCCGGGACCGAACGGGGGGAGAGACCCAGTACTTC